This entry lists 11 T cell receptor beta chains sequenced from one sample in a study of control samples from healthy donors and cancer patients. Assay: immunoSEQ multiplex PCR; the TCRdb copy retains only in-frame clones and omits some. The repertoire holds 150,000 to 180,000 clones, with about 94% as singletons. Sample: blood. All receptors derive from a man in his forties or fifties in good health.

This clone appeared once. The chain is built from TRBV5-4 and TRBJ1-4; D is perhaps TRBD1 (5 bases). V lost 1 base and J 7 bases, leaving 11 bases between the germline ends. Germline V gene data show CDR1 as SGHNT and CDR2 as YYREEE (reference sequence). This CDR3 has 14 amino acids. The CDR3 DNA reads TGTGCCAGCAGCTTGCAGGGACGGCCTGAAAAACTGTTTTTT. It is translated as CASSLQGRPEKLFF. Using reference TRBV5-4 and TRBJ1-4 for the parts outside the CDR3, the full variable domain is ETGVTQSPTHLIKTRGQQVTLRCSSQSGHNTVSWYQQALGQGPQFIFQYYREEENGRGNFPPRFSGLQFPNYSSELNVNALELDDSALYLCASSLQGRPEKLFFGSGTQLSVL.

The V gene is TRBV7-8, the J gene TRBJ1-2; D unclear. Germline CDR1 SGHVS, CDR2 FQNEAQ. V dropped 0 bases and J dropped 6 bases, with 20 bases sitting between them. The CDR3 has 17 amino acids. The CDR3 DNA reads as TGTGCCAGCAGCTTAGCTGGGCCCCTGTCTCCTCCTCATGGCTACACCTTC. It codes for CASSLAGPLSPPHGYTF.

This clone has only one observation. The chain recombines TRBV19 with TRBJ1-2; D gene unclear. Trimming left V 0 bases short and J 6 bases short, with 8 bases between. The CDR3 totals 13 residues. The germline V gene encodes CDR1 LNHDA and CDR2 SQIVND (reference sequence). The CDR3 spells CASSIEGSDGYTF. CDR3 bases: TGTGCCAGTAGTATAGAAGGTTCCGATGGCTACACCTTC. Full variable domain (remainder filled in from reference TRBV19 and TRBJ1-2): DGGITQSPKYLFRKEGQNVTLSCEQNLNHDAMYWYRQDPGQGLRLIYYSQIVNDFQKGDIAEGYSVSREKKESFPLTVTSAQKNPTAFYLCASSIEGSDGYTFGSGTRLTVV.

This chain's CDR3 is CASSLGGQAGNTIYF. The CDR3 DNA follows: TGTGCCAGCAGTTTGGGGGGGCAGGCTGGAAACACCATATATTTT. This chain uses TRBV27 with TRBJ1-3, with a weak D call TRBD1 (6 bases). With 3 bases removed from V and 2 bases from J, the gap between germline ends came to 11 bases. Germline CDR1 MNHEY, CDR2 SMNVEV (reference sequence). The CDR3 has 15 residues.

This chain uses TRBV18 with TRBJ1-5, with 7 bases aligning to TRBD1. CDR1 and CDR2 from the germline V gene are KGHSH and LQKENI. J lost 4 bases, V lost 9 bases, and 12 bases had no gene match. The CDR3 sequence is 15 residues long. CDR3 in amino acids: CASSQSPGQNQPQHF. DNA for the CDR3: TGTGCCAGTTCCCAATCCCCGGGACAGAATCAGCCCCAGCATTTT.

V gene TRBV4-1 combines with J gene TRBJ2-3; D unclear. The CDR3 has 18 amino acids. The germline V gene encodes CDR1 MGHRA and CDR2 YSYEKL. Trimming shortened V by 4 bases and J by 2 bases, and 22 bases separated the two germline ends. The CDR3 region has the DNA TGCGCCAGCAGCCGCGAAAGCCCGAGACCGACCAACACAGATACGCAGTATTTT. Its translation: CASSRESPRPTNTDTQYF.

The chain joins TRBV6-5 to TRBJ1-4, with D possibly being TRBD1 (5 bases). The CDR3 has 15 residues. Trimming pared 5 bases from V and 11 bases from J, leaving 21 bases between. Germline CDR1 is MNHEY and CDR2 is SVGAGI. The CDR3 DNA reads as TGTGCCAGCAGTCAGAGGGGCAGTCAACCAAGGAAACTGTTTTTT. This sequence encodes CASSQRGSQPRKLFF.

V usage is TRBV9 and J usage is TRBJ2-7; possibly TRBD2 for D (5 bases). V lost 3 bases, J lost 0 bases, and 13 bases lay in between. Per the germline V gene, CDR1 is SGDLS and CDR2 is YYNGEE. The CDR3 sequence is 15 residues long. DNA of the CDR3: TGTGCCAGCAGCGGACCCGGGAAAAGCTCCTACGAGCAGTACTTC. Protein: CASSGPGKSSYEQYF.

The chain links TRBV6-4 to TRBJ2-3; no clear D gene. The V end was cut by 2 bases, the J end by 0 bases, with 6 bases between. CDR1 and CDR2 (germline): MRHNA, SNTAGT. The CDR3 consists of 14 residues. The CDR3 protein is CASSDSPSTDTQYF. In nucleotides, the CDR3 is TGTGCCAGCAGTGACAGCCCTAGCACAGATACGCAGTATTTT.

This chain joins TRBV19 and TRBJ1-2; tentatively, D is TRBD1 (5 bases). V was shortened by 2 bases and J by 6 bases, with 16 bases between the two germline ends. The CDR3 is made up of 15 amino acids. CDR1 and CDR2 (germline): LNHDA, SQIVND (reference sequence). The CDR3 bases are TGTGCCAGTAGTATAAGTTTCTCAGGGAGGAATGGCTACACCTTC. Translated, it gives CASSISFSGRNGYTF.

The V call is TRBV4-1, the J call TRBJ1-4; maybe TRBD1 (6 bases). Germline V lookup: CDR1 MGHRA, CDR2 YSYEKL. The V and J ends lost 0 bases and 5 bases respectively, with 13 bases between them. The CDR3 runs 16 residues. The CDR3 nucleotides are TGCGCCAGCAGCCAAGATCAGGGGAATAAAAATGAAAAACTGTTTTTT. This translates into CASSQDQGNKNEKLFF.